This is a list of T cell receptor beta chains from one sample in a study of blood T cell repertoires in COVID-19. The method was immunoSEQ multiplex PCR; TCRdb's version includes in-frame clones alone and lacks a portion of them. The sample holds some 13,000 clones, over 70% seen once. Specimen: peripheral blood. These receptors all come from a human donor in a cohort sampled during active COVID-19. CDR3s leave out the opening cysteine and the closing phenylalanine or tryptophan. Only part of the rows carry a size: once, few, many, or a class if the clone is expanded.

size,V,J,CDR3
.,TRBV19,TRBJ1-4,ASSTGAPTNEKLF
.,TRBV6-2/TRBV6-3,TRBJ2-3,ASSRTESTDTQY
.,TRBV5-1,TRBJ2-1,ASSLSSGLGGGEQF
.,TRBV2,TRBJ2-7,ASELMAGMLY
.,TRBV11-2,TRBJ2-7,ASSLVQGGYEQY
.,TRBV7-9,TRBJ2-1,ASSLAMTSGPASEQF
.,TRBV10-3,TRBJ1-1,ATGQGWNTEAF
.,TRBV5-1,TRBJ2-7,ASSLGSGTGTYEQY
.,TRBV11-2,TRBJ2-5,ASSPLGLAGEWETQY
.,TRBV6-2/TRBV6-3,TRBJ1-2,ASSSYLEKNYGYT
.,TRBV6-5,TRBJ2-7,ASSRRTRSSYEQY
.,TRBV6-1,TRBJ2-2,ASSEGGGTSFWELF
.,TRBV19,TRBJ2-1,ASSSLAGGLNEQF
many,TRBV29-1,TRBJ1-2,SVDGTGGLNYGYT
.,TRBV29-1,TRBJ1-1,SVKRGDSSNTEAF
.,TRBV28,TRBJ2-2,ASSSQYTGELF
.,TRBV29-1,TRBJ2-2,SVKGTKDTGELF
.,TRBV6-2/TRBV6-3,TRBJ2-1,ASSRLAEYNEQF
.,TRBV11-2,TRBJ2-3,ASSLLRSGLRTDTQY
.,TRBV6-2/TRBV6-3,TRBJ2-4,ASSYPGHNNIQY
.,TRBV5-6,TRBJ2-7,ASSFSSFGGTGDEQY
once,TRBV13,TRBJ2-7,ASSYTTANEQY
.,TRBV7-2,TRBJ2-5,ASGRLVAQY
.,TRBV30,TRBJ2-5,AWSGGTHAQY
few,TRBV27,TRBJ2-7,ASSPGTAYEQY
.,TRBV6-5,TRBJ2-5,ATGRGLETQY
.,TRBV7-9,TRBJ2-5,ASRSPGQGHQETQY
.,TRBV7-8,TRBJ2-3,ASSLGSGSKSDTQY
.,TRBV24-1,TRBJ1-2,ATSIQGARVYGYT
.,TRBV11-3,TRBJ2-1,ASSPRLAGVRNEQF
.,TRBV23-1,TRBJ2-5,ASSGGAGNQETQY
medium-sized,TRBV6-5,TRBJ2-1,ASNPRTSGSGEQF
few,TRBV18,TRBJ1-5,ASSPGQDQPQH
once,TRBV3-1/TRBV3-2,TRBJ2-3,ASSPRLAGGIGDTQY
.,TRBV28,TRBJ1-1,ASSLGDLTQGAEAF
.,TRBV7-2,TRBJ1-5,ASSQYGQPQH
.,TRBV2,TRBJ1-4,ASRTRGAANEKLF
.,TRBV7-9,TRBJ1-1,ASSLASSGTEAF
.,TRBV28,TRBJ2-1,ASIAAGSSYNEQF
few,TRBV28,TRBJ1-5,ASKAGNNQPQH
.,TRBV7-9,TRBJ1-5,ASSADISNQPQH
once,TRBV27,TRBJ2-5,ASSQGITQETQY
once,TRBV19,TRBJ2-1,ASIAGDEQF
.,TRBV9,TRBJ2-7,ASSAEGQGAYEQY
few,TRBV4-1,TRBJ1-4,ASSPGQLEKLF
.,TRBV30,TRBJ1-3,AWSVQYTIY
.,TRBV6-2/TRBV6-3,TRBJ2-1,ASTPIRSTSGNEQF